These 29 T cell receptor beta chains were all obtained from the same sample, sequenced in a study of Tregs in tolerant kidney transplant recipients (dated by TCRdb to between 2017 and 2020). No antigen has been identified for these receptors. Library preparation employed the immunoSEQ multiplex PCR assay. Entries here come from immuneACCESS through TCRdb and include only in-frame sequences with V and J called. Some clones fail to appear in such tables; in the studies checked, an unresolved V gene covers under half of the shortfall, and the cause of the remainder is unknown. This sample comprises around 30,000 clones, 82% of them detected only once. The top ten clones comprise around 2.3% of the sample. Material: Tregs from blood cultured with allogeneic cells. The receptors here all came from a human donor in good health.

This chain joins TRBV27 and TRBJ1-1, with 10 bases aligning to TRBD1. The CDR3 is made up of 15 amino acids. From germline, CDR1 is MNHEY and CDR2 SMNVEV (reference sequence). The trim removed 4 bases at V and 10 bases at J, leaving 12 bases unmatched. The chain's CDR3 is CASSSAGQGMGTAFF. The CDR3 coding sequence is TGTGCCAGCAGTTCCGCGGGACAGGGGATGGGTACAGCTTTCTTT.

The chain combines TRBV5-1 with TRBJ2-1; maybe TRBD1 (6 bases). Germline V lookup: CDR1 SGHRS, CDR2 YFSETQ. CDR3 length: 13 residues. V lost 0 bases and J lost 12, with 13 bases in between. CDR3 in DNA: TGCGCCAGCAGCTTGGGGGGGCCCGCGATGCAGTTCTTC. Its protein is CASSLGGPAMQFF.

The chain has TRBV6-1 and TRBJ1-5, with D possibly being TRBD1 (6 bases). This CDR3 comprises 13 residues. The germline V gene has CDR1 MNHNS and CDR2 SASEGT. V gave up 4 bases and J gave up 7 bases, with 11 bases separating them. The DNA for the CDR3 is TGTGCCAGCAGTGGACAGGCGGAGCAGCCCCAGCATTTT. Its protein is CASSGQAEQPQHF.

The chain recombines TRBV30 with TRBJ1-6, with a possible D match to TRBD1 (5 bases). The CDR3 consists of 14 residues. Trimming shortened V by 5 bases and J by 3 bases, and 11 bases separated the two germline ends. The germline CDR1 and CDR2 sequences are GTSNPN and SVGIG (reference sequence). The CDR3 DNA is TGTGCCTGGTCGTTGGGGGGCTATAATTCACCCCTCCACTTT. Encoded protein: CAWSLGGYNSPLHF. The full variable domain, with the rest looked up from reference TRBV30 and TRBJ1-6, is SQTIHQWPATLVQPVGSPLSLECTVEGTSNPNLYWYRQAAGRGLQLLFYSVGIGQISSEVPQNLSASRPQDRQFILSSKKLLLSDSGFYLCAWSLGGYNSPLHFGNGTRLTVT.

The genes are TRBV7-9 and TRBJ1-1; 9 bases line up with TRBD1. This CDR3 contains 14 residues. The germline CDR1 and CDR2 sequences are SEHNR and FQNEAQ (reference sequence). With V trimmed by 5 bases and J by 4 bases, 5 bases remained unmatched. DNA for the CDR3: TGTGCCAGCAGCCCCAACAGGGGGCTCACTGAAGCTTTCTTT. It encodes CASSPNRGLTEAFF. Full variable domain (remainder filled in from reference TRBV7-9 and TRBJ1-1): DTGVSQNPRHKITKRGQNVTFRCDPISEHNRLYWYRQTLGQGPEFLTYFQNEAQLEKSRLLSDRFSAERPKGSFSTLEIQRTEQGDSAMYLCASSPNRGLTEAFFGQGTRLTVV.

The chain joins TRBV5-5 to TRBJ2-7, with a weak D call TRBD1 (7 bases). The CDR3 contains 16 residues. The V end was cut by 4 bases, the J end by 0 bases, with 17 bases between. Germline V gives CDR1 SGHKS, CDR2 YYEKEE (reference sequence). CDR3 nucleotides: TGTGCCAGCAGCCCCAGGGGGGCCAGGGACTCCTACGAGCAGTACTTC. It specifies CASSPRGARDSYEQYF. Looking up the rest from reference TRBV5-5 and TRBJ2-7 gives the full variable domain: DAGVTQSPTHLIKTRGQQVTLRCSPISGHKSVSWYQQVLGQGPQFIFQYYEKEERGRGNFPDRFSARQFPNYSSELNVNALLLGDSALYLCASSPRGARDSYEQYFGPGTRLTVT.

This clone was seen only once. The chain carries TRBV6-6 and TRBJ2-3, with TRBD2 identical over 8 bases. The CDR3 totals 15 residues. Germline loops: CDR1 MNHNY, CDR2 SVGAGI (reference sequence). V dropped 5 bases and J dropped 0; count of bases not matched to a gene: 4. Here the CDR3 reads CASSQSGGSTDTQYF. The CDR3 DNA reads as TGTGCCAGCAGTCAATCGGGGGGGAGCACAGATACGCAGTATTTT.

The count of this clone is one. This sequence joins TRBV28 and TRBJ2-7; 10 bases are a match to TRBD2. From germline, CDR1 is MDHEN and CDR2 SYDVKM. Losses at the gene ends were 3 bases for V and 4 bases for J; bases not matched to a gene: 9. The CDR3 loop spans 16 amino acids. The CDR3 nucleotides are TGTGCCAGCAGTTTTGTCGGGCTAGCGGGAGTATACGAGCAGTACTTC. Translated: CASSFVGLAGVYEQYF. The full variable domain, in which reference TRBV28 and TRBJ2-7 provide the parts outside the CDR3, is DVKVTQSSRYLVKRTGEKVFLECVQDMDHENMFWYRQDPGLGLRLIYFSYDVKMKEKGDIPEGYSVSREKKERFSLILESASTNQTSMYLCASSFVGLAGVYEQYFGPGTRLTVT.

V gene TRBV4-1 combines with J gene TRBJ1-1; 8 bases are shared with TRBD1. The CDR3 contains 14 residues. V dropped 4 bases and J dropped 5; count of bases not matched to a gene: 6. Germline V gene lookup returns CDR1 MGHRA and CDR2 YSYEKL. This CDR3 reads CASSPDRAGTEAFF. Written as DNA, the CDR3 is TGCGCCAGCAGCCCGGACAGGGCGGGAACTGAAGCTTTCTTT.

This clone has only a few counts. CDR3 residues: CASSPRRAGGQETQYF. The CDR3 DNA follows: TGTGCCAGCAGCCCCCGGCGGGCGGGGGGCCAAGAGACCCAGTACTTC. The chain recombines TRBV14 with TRBJ2-5, with TRBD2 matching 8 bases. Germline assignment: CDR1 SGHDN and CDR2 FVKESK. This CDR3 region has 16 residues. The V and J ends lost 4 bases and 1 base, in that order; junction bases with no gene match: 8.

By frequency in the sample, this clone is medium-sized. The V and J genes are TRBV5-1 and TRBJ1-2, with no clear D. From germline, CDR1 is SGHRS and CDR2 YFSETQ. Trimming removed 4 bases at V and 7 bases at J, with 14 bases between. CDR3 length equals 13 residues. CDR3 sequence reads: CASSPGSPIGYTF. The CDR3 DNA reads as TGCGCCAGCAGCCCCGGGTCCCCCATTGGCTACACCTTC.

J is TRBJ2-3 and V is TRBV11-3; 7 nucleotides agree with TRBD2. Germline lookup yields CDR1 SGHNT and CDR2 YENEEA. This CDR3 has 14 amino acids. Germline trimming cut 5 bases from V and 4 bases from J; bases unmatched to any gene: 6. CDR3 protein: CASSLGGSSDTQYF. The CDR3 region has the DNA TGTGCCAGCAGCCTCGGCGGGAGTTCAGATACGCAGTATTTT.

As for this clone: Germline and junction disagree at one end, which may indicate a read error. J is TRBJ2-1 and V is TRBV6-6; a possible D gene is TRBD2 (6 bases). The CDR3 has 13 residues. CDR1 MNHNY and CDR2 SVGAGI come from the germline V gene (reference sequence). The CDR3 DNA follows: TGTGCCAGCAGTCCTCCGGGACTGGCGGTGGGGATCTTC. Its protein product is CASSPPGLAVGIF.

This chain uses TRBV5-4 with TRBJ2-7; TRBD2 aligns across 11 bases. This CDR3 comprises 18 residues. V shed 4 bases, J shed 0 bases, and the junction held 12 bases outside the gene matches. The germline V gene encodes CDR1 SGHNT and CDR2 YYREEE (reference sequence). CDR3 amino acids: CASSRLAGGAISSYEQYF. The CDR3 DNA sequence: TGTGCCAGCAGCCGTCTAGCGGGGGGCGCTATTAGCTCCTACGAGCAGTACTTC.

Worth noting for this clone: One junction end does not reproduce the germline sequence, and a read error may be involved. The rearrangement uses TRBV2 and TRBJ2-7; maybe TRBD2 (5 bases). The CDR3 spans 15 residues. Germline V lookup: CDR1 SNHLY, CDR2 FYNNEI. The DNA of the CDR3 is TGTGCCAGCAGTGATAGGAGGTCCCCCTCCGACGAGCAGTACTTC. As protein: CASSDRRSPSDEQYF.

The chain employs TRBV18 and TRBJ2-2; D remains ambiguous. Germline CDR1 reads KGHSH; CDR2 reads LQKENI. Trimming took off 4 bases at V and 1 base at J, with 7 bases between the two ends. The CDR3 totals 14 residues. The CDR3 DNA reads TGTGCCAGCTCACTCGAGAGGAACACCGGGGAGCTGTTTTTT. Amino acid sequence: CASSLERNTGELFF.

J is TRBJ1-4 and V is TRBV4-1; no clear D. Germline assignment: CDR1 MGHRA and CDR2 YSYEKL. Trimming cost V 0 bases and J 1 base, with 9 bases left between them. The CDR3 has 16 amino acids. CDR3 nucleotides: TGCGCCAGCAGCCAAGATGGCCGGCTAACTAATGAAAAACTGTTTTTT. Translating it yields CASSQDGRLTNEKLFF.

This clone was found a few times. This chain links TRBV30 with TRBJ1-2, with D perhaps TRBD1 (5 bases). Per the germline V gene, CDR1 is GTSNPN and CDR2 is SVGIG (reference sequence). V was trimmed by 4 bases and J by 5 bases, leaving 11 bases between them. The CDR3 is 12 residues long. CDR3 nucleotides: TGTGCCTGGACTCCGGGGGGGTATGGCTACACCTTC. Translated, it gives CAWTPGGYGYTF.

CDR3: CASSKVVRIPTIMLSTGNEQFF. The CDR3 DNA follows: TGTGCCAGCAGCAAAGTCGTGAGGATACCGACAATTATGCTCTCTACGGGAAATGAGCAGTTCTTC. The chain carries TRBV21-1 and TRBJ2-1; no DNA check was done on the table's D call, TRBD2. TRBV21-1 is a known pseudogene. The length of the CDR3 is 22 residues.

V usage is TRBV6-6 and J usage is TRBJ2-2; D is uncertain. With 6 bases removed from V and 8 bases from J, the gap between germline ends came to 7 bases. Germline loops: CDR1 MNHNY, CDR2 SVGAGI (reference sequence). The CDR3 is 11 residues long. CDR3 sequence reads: CASSRVGELFF. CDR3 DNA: TGTGCCAGCAGCCGAGTGGGGGAGCTGTTTTTT.

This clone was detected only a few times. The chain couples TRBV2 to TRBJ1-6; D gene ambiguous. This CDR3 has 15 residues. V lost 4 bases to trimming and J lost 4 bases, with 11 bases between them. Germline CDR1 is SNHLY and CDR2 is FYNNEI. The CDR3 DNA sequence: TGTGCCAGCAGTGTCTCCACCCGGTATAATTCACCCCTCCACTTT. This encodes CASSVSTRYNSPLHF.

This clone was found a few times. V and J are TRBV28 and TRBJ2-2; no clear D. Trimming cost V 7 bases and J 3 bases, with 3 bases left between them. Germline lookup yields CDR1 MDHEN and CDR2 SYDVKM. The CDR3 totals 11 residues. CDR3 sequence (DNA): TGTGCCAGCATAGACACCGGGGAGCTGTTTTTT. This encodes CASIDTGELFF.

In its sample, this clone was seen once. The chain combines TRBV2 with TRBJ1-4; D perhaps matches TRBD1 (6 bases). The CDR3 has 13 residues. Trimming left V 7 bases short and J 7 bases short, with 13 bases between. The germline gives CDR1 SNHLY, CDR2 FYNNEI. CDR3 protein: CASTRGAREKLFF. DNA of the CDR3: TGTGCCAGCACGCGGGGGGCCCGTGAAAAACTGTTTTTT.

The CDR3 protein is CASSLLRDRGQGELFF. The DNA for the CDR3 is TGTGCCAGCAGCCTACTCAGAGACAGGGGGCAGGGGGAGCTGTTTTTT. The chain combines TRBV4-2 with TRBJ2-2; 10 bases agree with TRBD1. V gave up 4 bases and J gave up 8 bases; unmatched junction bases: 10. This CDR3 comprises 16 residues. Germline V CDR1 and CDR2: LGHNA, YNFKEQ.

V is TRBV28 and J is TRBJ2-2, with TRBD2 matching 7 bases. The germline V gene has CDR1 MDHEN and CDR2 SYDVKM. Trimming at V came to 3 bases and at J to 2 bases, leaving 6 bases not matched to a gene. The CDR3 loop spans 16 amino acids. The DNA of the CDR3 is TGTGCCAGCAGTTTTCGGCTAGCGGCAAACACCGGGGAGCTGTTTTTT. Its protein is CASSFRLAANTGELFF.

Here the CDR3 reads CASSQVGSVFF. The DNA of the CDR3 is TGTGCCAGCAGCCAAGTGGGTTCTGTTTTCTTT. The chain carries TRBV14 and TRBJ1-1, with D hard to call. CDR1 SGHDN and CDR2 FVKESK come from the germline V gene. V lost 1 base and J 13 bases, leaving 10 bases between the germline ends. The CDR3 has 11 amino acids. Full variable domain (remainder filled in from reference TRBV14 and TRBJ1-1): EAGVTQFPSHSVIEKGQTVTLRCDPISGHDNLYWYRRVMGKEIKFLLHFVKESKQDESGMPNNRFLAERTGGTYSTLKVQPAELEDSGVYFCASSQVGSVFFGQGTRLTVV.

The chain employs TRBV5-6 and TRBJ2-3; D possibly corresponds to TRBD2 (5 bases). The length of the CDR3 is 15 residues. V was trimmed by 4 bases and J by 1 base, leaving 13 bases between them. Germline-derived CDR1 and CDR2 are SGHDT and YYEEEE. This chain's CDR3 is CASSRWTGGTDTQYF. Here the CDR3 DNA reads TGTGCCAGCAGCCGGTGGACTGGAGGCACAGATACGCAGTATTTT.

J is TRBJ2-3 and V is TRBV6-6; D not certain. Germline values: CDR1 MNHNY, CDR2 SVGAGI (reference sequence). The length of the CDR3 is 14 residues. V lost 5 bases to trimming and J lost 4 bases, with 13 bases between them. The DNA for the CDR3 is TGTGCCAGCAGTATCGGGCCCCCTGCAGATACGCAGTATTTT. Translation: CASSIGPPADTQYF.

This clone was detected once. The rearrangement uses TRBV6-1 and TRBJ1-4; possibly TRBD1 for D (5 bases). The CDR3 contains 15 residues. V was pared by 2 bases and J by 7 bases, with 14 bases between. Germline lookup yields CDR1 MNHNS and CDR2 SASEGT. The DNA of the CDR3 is TGTGCCAGCAGTGAAATTCTCGGGGCGCGTGAAAAACTGTTTTTT. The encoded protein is CASSEILGAREKLFF.